The 23 T cell receptor beta chains below come from one sample, sequenced in a study of OX40 agonist ivuxolimab in advanced cancers. Here immunoSEQ multiplex PCR was the method, and the copy in TCRdb shows in-frame clones only, minus some. Of roughly 76,000 clones in the sample, about four fifths were seen once. The sample in question was CD4+ or CD8+ T cells sorted from blood, obtained in a trial of the OX40 agonist ivuxolimab. These receptors all stem from an adult with an advanced solid tumor such as melanoma, head and neck, liver or kidney cancer.

The chain employs TRBV11-2 and TRBJ1-5, with 10 bases that match TRBD1. The CDR3 loop spans 16 amino acids. CDR1 SGHAT and CDR2 FQNNGV come from the germline V gene. V shed 5 bases and J 4 bases; nucleotides not matched to a gene: 8. CDR3 in DNA: TGTGCCAGCAGCCCAGACAGGGGGCCTTGGAATCAGCCCCAGCATTTT. This translates into CASSPDRGPWNQPQHF.

The chain joins TRBV19 to TRBJ1-4; D not certain. Trimming removed 0 bases from V and 8 bases from J, with 10 bases in between. The CDR3 contains 14 residues. The germline gives CDR1 LNHDA, CDR2 SQIVND (reference sequence). CDR3 bases: TGTGCCAGTAGTATAGATCCCAGTAGCGAAAAACTGTTTTTT. This codes for CASSIDPSSEKLFF.

The V gene is TRBV4-3, the J gene TRBJ2-7, with 8 nucleotides matching TRBD2. The CDR3 runs to 15 residues. Per the germline V gene, CDR1 is LGHNA and CDR2 is YSLEER. V was clipped by 4 bases and J by 2 bases; unmatched bases: 7. The CDR3 DNA follows: TGCGCCAGCAGCCTACTAAGCGGGGGCACCTACGAGCAGTACTTC. This gives the protein CASSLLSGGTYEQYF.

The rearrangement uses TRBV6-1 and TRBJ2-5, with D unresolved. The CDR3 consists of 14 residues. V lost 2 bases, J lost 3 bases, and 10 bases lay in between. Germline-derived CDR1 and CDR2 are MNHNS and SASEGT. CDR3: CASSELDSKETQYF. The CDR3 DNA follows: TGTGCCAGCAGTGAACTTGACTCCAAAGAGACCCAGTACTTC.

The chain couples TRBV10-3 to TRBJ2-7; tentatively, D is TRBD1 or TRBD2 (5 bases each). The CDR3 consists of 16 residues. From germline, CDR1 is ENHRY and CDR2 SYGVKD. Trimming left V 2 bases short and J 2 bases short, with 16 bases between. Here the CDR3 DNA reads TGTGCCATCAGTGAGACTAGGGGTTCCCTAACCTACGAGCAGTACTTC. This sequence encodes CAISETRGSLTYEQYF.

V gene TRBV5-1 combines with J gene TRBJ2-2; D is unresolved. Trimming cost V 3 bases and J 0 bases, with 12 bases left between them. Germline V CDR1 and CDR2: SGHRS, YFSETQ. The CDR3 runs 16 residues. CDR3 nucleotides: TGCGCCAGCAGCTGGGGTAAAGCTACGAACACCGGGGAGCTGTTTTTT. It is translated as CASSWGKATNTGELFF.

This clone was counted a few times. V usage is TRBV13 and J usage is TRBJ1-3; D gene ambiguous. Germline loops: CDR1 PRHDT, CDR2 FYEKMQ (reference sequence). Trimming pared 0 bases from V and 2 bases from J, leaving 5 bases between. The CDR3 consists of 14 residues. This chain's CDR3 is CASSLGETGNTIYF. CDR3 sequence (DNA): TGTGCCAGCAGCTTAGGAGAAACTGGAAACACCATATATTTT.

This clone was detected only once. The gene calls are TRBV2 and TRBJ2-2; D is perhaps TRBD1 or TRBD2 (5 bases each). This CDR3 region has 14 residues. Germline V lookup: CDR1 SNHLY, CDR2 FYNNEI. Trimming removed 8 bases from V and 6 bases from J, with 16 bases in between. The CDR3 DNA follows: TGTGCCAGCTCGGGGCGGGTTGTAGCCGGGGAGCTGTTTTTT. Translation: CASSGRVVAGELFF.

The chain has TRBV6-6 and TRBJ1-3, with D unclear. V dropped 6 bases and J dropped 4 bases, with 13 bases sitting between them. The CDR3 covers 14 residues. Per germline, CDR1 MNHNY and CDR2 SVGAGI (reference sequence). DNA of the CDR3: TGTGCCAGCAGCTCCGGACGTGGGGGAAACACCATATATTTT. As protein: CASSSGRGGNTIYF.

The rearrangement links TRBV13 to TRBJ2-1; 13 nucleotides line up with TRBD2. With V trimmed by 5 bases and J by 7 bases, 17 bases remained unmatched. Germline V gene lookup returns CDR1 PRHDT and CDR2 FYEKMQ (reference sequence). CDR3 length: 19 residues. The CDR3 spells CASSDRVRTSGSRGNEQFF. Here the CDR3 DNA reads TGTGCCAGCAGCGACAGAGTTAGGACTAGCGGGAGTCGGGGGAATGAGCAGTTCTTC.

This clone has a handful of counts. The genes are TRBV27 and TRBJ2-3; TRBD2 matches 15 bases. The CDR3 extends over 19 amino acids. V shed 5 bases, J shed 5 bases, and the junction held 14 bases outside the gene matches. Germline CDR1 and CDR2: MNHEY and SMNVEV (reference sequence). CDR3 sequence reads: CASSRTSGRALEELDTQYF. The CDR3 DNA is TGTGCCAGCAGTCGGACTAGCGGGAGGGCCCTCGAAGAGTTAGATACGCAGTATTTT.

This chain uses TRBV2 with TRBJ2-6; D gene unclear. CDR1 SNHLY and CDR2 FYNNEI come from the germline V gene. V dropped 3 bases and J dropped 0 bases, with 3 bases sitting between them. CDR3 length equals 14 residues. DNA for the CDR3: TGTGCCAGCAGTGAGTACTCTGGGGCCAACGTCCTGACTTTC. Translated: CASSEYSGANVLTF.

The chain recombines TRBV4-3 with TRBJ1-1, with D perhaps matching TRBD1 (6 bases). This CDR3 has 14 residues. V was cut by 0 bases and J by 4 bases, with 9 bases left in between. Germline V gene sequence: CDR1 LGHNA, CDR2 YSLEER. The DNA for the CDR3 is TGCGCCAGCAGCCAAGAAGGGGGGGGCACTGAAGCTTTCTTT. Translated: CASSQEGGGTEAFF.

This clone was counted once. The genes are TRBV19 and TRBJ2-5; the D is unclear. The V and J ends lost 4 bases and 5 bases respectively, with 8 bases between them. Germline-derived CDR1 and CDR2 are LNHDA and SQIVND (reference sequence). The CDR3 is 12 residues long. CDR3 region: CASSNIGETQYF. CDR3 nucleotide sequence: TGTGCCAGTAGTAATATCGGGGAGACCCAGTACTTC. Full variable domain (remainder filled in from reference TRBV19 and TRBJ2-5): DGGITQSPKYLFRKEGQNVTLSCEQNLNHDAMYWYRQDPGQGLRLIYYSQIVNDFQKGDIAEGYSVSREKKESFPLTVTSAQKNPTAFYLCASSNIGETQYFGPGTRLLVL.

This sequence joins TRBV21-1 and TRBJ2-7; the DNA was not compared with TRBD1, the D call given in the table. TRBV21-1 corresponds to a pseudogene. This CDR3 is built from 16 residues. The CDR3 sequence is CASSRNLGQGADEQYF. CDR3 nucleotide sequence: TGTGCCAGCAGCAGGAACCTGGGACAGGGGGCGGACGAGCAGTACTTC.

The J gene is TRBJ2-7, the V gene TRBV28, with D maybe TRBD2 (7 bases). Germline V lookup: CDR1 MDHEN, CDR2 SYDVKM. The V end was cut by 6 bases, the J end by 3 bases, with 12 bases between. This CDR3 has 13 amino acids. The CDR3: CASSAGGLYEQYF. CDR3 in DNA: TGTGCCAGCAGCGCCGGGGGGCTCTACGAGCAGTACTTC.

This clone was counted a single time. The chain couples TRBV5-6 to TRBJ2-2; tentatively, D is TRBD1 (6 bases). Trimming left V 7 bases short and J 1 base short, with 14 bases between. CDR1 SGHDT and CDR2 YYEEEE come from the germline V gene. There are 15 residues in the CDR3. DNA of the CDR3: TGTGCCAGCGGCCTGACGGACAGGAACACCGGGGAGCTGTTTTTT. It translates to CASGLTDRNTGELFF.

This clone was counted once. This chain connects TRBV7-9 to TRBJ2-5, with 7 bases identical to TRBD2. This CDR3 region has 17 residues. CDR1 and CDR2 (germline): SEHNR, FQNEAQ (reference sequence). V gave up 5 bases and J gave up 2 bases; unmatched junction bases: 14. Written as DNA, the CDR3 is TGTGCCAGCAGCCCATGGGGGGGGTTCTTACAGCAAGAGACCCAGTACTTC. It is translated as CASSPWGGFLQQETQYF.

J is TRBJ1-1 and V is TRBV10-3; 10 bases line up with TRBD1. The CDR3 is made up of 16 amino acids. Germline assignment: CDR1 ENHRY and CDR2 SYGVKD. J was trimmed by 3 bases and V by 3 bases; bases with no gene match: 7. The CDR3 here is CAISERQGAGDTEAFF. The CDR3 DNA follows: TGTGCCATCAGTGAACGACAGGGGGCCGGGGACACTGAAGCTTTCTTT.

In DNA form, the CDR3 reads TGTGCCAGCAGCTCCTACAGGGGGCTTAACTATGGCTACACCTTC. Residues: CASSSYRGLNYGYTF. V usage is TRBV11-2 and J usage is TRBJ1-2, with TRBD1 matching 9 bases. Germline CDR1 SGHAT, CDR2 FQNNGV. This CDR3 spans 15 amino acids. V was pared by 4 bases and J by 1 base, with 4 bases of the junction left unmatched.

This chain connects TRBV2 to TRBJ1-2; no reliable D call. This CDR3 has 15 amino acids. The V and J ends lost 6 bases and 4 bases respectively, with 18 bases between them. Per germline, CDR1 SNHLY and CDR2 FYNNEI. CDR3 DNA: TGTGCCAGCAGCAAAGATCCCCCGGCCCGCTATGGCTACACCTTC. It translates to CASSKDPPARYGYTF.

The chain links TRBV5-1 to TRBJ2-5; 9 bases fit TRBD2. After removal of 4 bases from V and 2 bases from J, the junction contained 3 bases not matched to a gene. There are 14 residues in the CDR3. From germline, CDR1 is SGHRS and CDR2 YFSETQ. The CDR3 loop reads CASSSLAGQETQYF. The CDR3 nucleotides read TGCGCCAGCAGCAGTCTAGCGGGACAAGAGACCCAGTACTTC. Together with reference TRBV5-1 and TRBJ2-5, the CDR3 gives the full variable domain: KAGVTQTPRYLIKTRGQQVTLSCSPISGHRSVSWYQQTPGQGLQFLFEYFSETQRNKGNFPGRFSGRQFSNSRSEMNVSTLELGDSALYLCASSSLAGQETQYFGPGTRLLVL.

This clone was picked up many times. The chain's CDR3 is CASSNRMNTEAFF. For the CDR3, the DNA is TGCGCCAGCAGTAACAGAATGAACACTGAAGCTTTCTTT. The J gene is TRBJ1-1, the V gene TRBV10-1; no reliable D call. The CDR3 extends over 13 amino acids. The germline gives CDR1 WNHNN, CDR2 SYGVQD (reference sequence). Trimming took 5 bases from V and 0 from J, leaving 7 bases between them.